These 18 T cell receptor beta chains share one sample of origin, sequenced in a study of vaccination and CD4 T cells after COVID-19. For these receptors, no antigen is known. Described treatment: roughly 10-day PBMC culture with coronavirus spike peptide pools or control peptides (ViraFEST assay). Prior to the COVID-19 pandemic (2011-2018), the unexposed donor's CD4+ T cells were collected. The Oncomine TCR Beta short-read assay sequenced DNA from cultured CD4+ T cells. The genomic DNA was obtained from cultured CD4+ T cells by extraction with the QIAamp micro DNA kit. TCRdb called the PCR reads again in MiXCR, with one record for every CDR3 protein. Of several thousand distinct CDR3 sequences listed, around 28% are singletons. Sequencing used CD4+ T cells from blood, cultured in vitro. The origin of the receptors is a human donor in good health.

The genes are TRBV7-8 and TRBJ1-3; D unresolved. CDR3 size: 14 residues. Germline V gives CDR1 SGHVS, CDR2 FQNEAQ. V was shortened by 4 bases and J by 4 bases, with 11 bases between the two germline ends. Written as DNA, the CDR3 is TGTGCCAGCAGCTCTAGGGAGCCCGGAAACACCATATATTTT. Translating it yields CASSSREPGNTIYF.

The chain couples TRBV20-1 to TRBJ2-7; 12 bases line up with TRBD2. The CDR3 consists of 13 residues. The ends lost 8 bases at V and 3 bases at J; junction bases unmatched: 5. Germline CDR1 DFQATT, CDR2 SNEGSKA (reference sequence). In DNA, the CDR3 is TGCAGTCCCATGGGACTAGCGGGCTACGAGCAGTACTTC. It is translated as CSPMGLAGYEQYF.

The gene calls are TRBV7-2 and TRBJ2-7; a possible D gene is TRBD2 (5 bases). In germline, CDR1 is SGHTA, CDR2 FQGNSA. The CDR3 loop spans 14 amino acids. Trimming took off 4 bases at V and 2 bases at J, with 12 bases between the two ends. Here the CDR3 DNA reads TGTGCCAGCAGCTGGAAAGCGGAGACCTACGAGCAGTACTTC. This sequence encodes CASSWKAETYEQYF.

The rearrangement links TRBV15 to TRBJ2-1, with D tentatively TRBD2 (5 bases). With 0 bases removed from V and 10 bases from J, the gap between germline ends came to 16 bases. Germline CDR1 LNHNV, CDR2 YYDKDF (reference sequence). The CDR3 is made up of 15 amino acids. The CDR3 sequence: CATSRDRASPREQFF. The DNA of the CDR3 is TGTGCCACCAGCAGAGATCGCGCTAGCCCTAGGGAGCAGTTCTTC.

This clonotype was detected only a few times. Mismatch with germline at one junction end may stem from a read error. The chain joins TRBV27 to TRBJ2-3; no reliable D call. Germline V lookup: CDR1 MNHEY, CDR2 SMNVEV (reference sequence). The CDR3 spans 13 residues. For the CDR3, the DNA is TGTGCCAGCAGTCTATCTAGCACAGATACGCAGTATTTT. It specifies CASSLSSTDTQYF.

The sample holds a few counts of this clonotype. The V and J genes are TRBV28 and TRBJ1-5; D is undetermined. V gave up 3 bases and J gave up 5 bases, with 8 bases separating them. The germline CDR1 and CDR2 sequences are MDHEN and SYDVKM. This CDR3 has 13 amino acids. The CDR3 protein is CASSFNIDQPQHF. The CDR3 DNA reads TGTGCCAGCAGTTTCAACATAGATCAGCCCCAGCATTTT.

The V call is TRBV12-3 or TRBV12-4, the J call TRBJ1-1; D is undetermined. The V and J ends lost 6 bases and 0 bases respectively, with 5 bases between them. The CDR3 is 12 residues long. The CDR3 bases are TGTGCCAGCAGCCTTATGAACACTGAAGCTTTCTTT. Translation gives CASSLMNTEAFF.

The sample holds a few counts of this clonotype. The J gene is TRBJ1-2, the V gene TRBV28, with TRBD1 as a possible D gene (5 bases). The CDR3 covers 14 residues. From germline, CDR1 is MDHEN and CDR2 SYDVKM. Trimming removed 4 bases at V and 3 bases at J, with 12 bases between. The CDR3 loop is CASSWGLGDYGYTF. The CDR3 DNA reads as TGTGCCAGCAGTTGGGGTTTGGGGGACTATGGCTACACCTTC.

The rearrangement joins TRBV6-1 to TRBJ1-2; a weak D match, TRBD1 (5 bases). V shed 9 bases and J shed 9 bases, with 26 bases lying between them. Germline loops: CDR1 MNHNS, CDR2 SASEGT. The CDR3 is 15 amino acids. Here the CDR3 reads CASQSTLGAQTRYTF. The CDR3, as DNA: TGTGCCAGTCAATCGACCCTCGGGGCGCAGACACGCTACACCTTC.

J is TRBJ2-7 and V is TRBV20-1, with a weak D call TRBD1 (6 bases). CDR3 length: 14 amino acids. V was clipped by 3 bases and J by 2 bases, with 14 bases between them. Germline V gene data show CDR1 as DFQATT and CDR2 as SNEGSKA (reference sequence). CDR3 protein: CSARGRKGAYEQYF. The DNA of the CDR3 is TGCAGTGCTAGGGGTAGGAAGGGGGCCTACGAGCAGTACTTC.

This clonotype qualifies as medium-sized. V usage is TRBV6-1 and J usage is TRBJ2-6, with D perhaps matching TRBD1 (5 bases). With 6 bases removed from V and 0 bases from J, the gap between germline ends came to 15 bases. The CDR3 has 17 amino acids. Germline CDR1 and CDR2: MNHNS and SASEGT. The CDR3 DNA follows: TGTGCCAGCAGCAGAAGGGGCAGGAGCTCTGGGGCCAACGTCCTGACTTTC. Its protein product is CASSRRGRSSGANVLTF.

This clonotype was seen more than once but under ten times. The rearrangement joins TRBV7-8 to TRBJ2-3; TRBD2 matches 11 bases. V lost 2 bases and J lost 2; bases outside the gene matches: 3. Germline V gene sequence: CDR1 SGHVS, CDR2 FQNEAQ. CDR3 length equals 16 residues. CDR3 DNA: TGTGCCAGCAGCTTAAGGACTAGCGGGCACACAGATACGCAGTATTTT. It encodes CASSLRTSGHTDTQYF.

The chain combines TRBV5-4 with TRBJ1-2; TRBD1 might be the D (5 bases). V lost 2 bases and J 0 bases, leaving 14 bases between the germline ends. CDR1 and CDR2 (germline): SGHNT, YYREEE (reference sequence). The CDR3 is 16 residues long. CDR3 sequence: CASSFGTLGTNYGYTF. In DNA form, the CDR3 reads TGTGCCAGCAGCTTTGGGACCCTGGGAACTAACTATGGCTACACCTTC.

This clonotype is labeled large. J is TRBJ2-5 and V is TRBV12-3 or TRBV12-4; D is perhaps TRBD2 (5 bases). V gave up 7 bases and J gave up 7 bases, with 16 bases separating them. The CDR3 covers 13 residues. The CDR3 DNA sequence: TGTGCCAGCATACCGCCCGGGGTTGGGACCCAGTACTTC. This codes for CASIPPGVGTQYF.

The genes are TRBV10-3 and TRBJ1-1; TRBD1 is a possible D gene (5 bases). V lost 11 bases to trimming and J lost 1 base, with 14 bases between them. Germline-derived CDR1 and CDR2 are ENHRY and SYGVKD. This CDR3 spans 13 amino acids. Here the CDR3 DNA reads TGTGCCTCCCGGGGCAGGGAGAACACTGAAGCTTTCTTT. Amino acid sequence: CASRGRENTEAFF.

The rearrangement links TRBV28 to TRBJ1-1, with D possibly TRBD1 on 5 matching bases. V was trimmed by 5 bases and J by 10 bases, leaving 23 bases between them. The CDR3 has 15 amino acids. Per germline, CDR1 MDHEN and CDR2 SYDVKM. CDR3 sequence (DNA): TGTGCCAGCAGTCGCCAGTCAATTGGGGCGGGTAGAGCTTTCTTT. Protein sequence: CASSRQSIGAGRAFF.

The J gene is TRBJ2-3, the V gene TRBV24-1; TRBD1 or TRBD2 may be the D gene (6 bases each). Germline V CDR1 and CDR2: KGHDR, SFDVKD. V dropped 2 bases and J dropped 2 bases, with 10 bases sitting between them. The CDR3 extends over 15 amino acids. CDR3: CATSDYGGPTDTQYF. CDR3 DNA sequence: TGTGCCACCAGTGATTACGGGGGCCCCACAGATACGCAGTATTTT.

This clonotype is labeled medium-sized. The chain is built from TRBV6-1 and TRBJ1-2, with 11 positions matching TRBD1. V dropped 8 bases and J dropped 6; count of bases not matched to a gene: 8. This CDR3 region has 14 residues. Germline V CDR1 and CDR2: MNHNS, SASEGT. CDR3 in amino acids: CASGGQGEVNGYTF. CDR3 bases: TGTGCCAGCGGGGGACAGGGGGAAGTCAATGGCTACACCTTC.